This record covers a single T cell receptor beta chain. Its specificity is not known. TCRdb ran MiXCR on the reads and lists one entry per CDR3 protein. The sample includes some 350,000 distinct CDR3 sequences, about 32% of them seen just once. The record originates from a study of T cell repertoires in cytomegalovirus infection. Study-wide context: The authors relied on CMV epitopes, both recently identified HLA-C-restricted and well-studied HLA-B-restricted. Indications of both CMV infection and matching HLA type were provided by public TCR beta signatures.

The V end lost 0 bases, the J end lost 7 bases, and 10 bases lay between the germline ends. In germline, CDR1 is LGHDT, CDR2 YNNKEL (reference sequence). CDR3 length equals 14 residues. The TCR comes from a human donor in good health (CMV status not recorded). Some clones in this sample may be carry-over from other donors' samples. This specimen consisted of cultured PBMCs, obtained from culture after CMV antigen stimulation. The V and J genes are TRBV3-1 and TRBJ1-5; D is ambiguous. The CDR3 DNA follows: TGTGCCAGCAGCCAAGATTGGCAGGAACAGCCCCAGCATTTT. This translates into CASSQDWQEQPQHF.